These 5 T cell receptor beta chains came from one sample sequenced in a study of naive and memory T cell subsets. TCR cDNA received a 3' ligated oligonucleotide that carried a UMI. Amplification of ligated cDNA took four PCR rounds with SP2 and nested alpha and beta constant primers. Each CDR3 protein is one row after TCRdb ran MiXCR on the 5' RACE reads. The sample shows 55,000 to 70,000 distinct CDR3 sequences, roughly 6.7% of them seen only once. The origin of the receptors is a male donor in good health.

This clonotype occurred many times. The V and J genes are TRBV20-1 and TRBJ2-2; D remains unclear. Germline assignment: CDR1 DFQATT and CDR2 SNEGSKA (reference sequence). The CDR3 loop spans 14 amino acids. With 2 bases removed from V and 6 bases from J, the gap between germline ends came to 13 bases. In DNA form, the CDR3 reads TGCAGTGCTAGACATCCGGTGCGCCCCGGGGAGCTGTTTTTT. Protein: CSARHPVRPGELFF.

This chain connects TRBV19 to TRBJ2-1; no clear D. V was clipped by 4 bases and J by 4 bases, with 17 bases between them. There are 16 residues in the CDR3. Germline values: CDR1 LNHDA, CDR2 SQIVND (reference sequence). CDR3 region: CASSTRRSLYYNEQFF. The CDR3 region has the DNA TGTGCCAGTAGTACCCGACGGTCCCTCTATTACAATGAGCAGTTCTTC.

This clonotype was counted many times. CDR3 residues: CASSLVSGSLHTDTQYF. The CDR3 nucleotides read TGTGCCAGCAGCTTAGTAAGCGGGAGCTTACACACAGATACGCAGTATTTT. The V gene is TRBV7-2, the J gene TRBJ2-3, with TRBD2 matching over 8 bases. Germline CDR1 SGHTA, CDR2 FQGNSA. This CDR3 is built from 17 residues. Trimming removed 1 base from V and 2 bases from J; junction bases left unmatched: 8.

The table lists this clonotype with many counts. The rearrangement links TRBV6-2 or TRBV6-3 to TRBJ2-4; 7 nucleotides align to TRBD2. Trimming took 7 bases from V and 1 from J; bases not matched to a gene: 7. The CDR3 is 15 amino acids. Germline values: CDR1 MNHEY, CDR2 SVGEGT. In nucleotides, the CDR3 is TGTGCCAGCACCGGGGGGTGGATGGCCAAAAACATTCAGTACTTC. This encodes CASTGGWMAKNIQYF.

This clonotype showed up many times. The genes are TRBV5-1 and TRBJ2-1, with 14 bases aligning to TRBD2. V trimming: 4 bases; J trimming: 7 bases; junction bases outside the gene matches: 4. Germline CDR1 and CDR2: SGHRS and YFSETQ. The CDR3 is 15 amino acids. The CDR3 sequence: CASSRTSGGINEQFF. The CDR3 DNA sequence: TGCGCCAGCAGCCGGACTAGCGGGGGGATAAATGAGCAGTTCTTC.